These 27 T cell receptor beta chains came from one sample sequenced in a study of T cells after yellow fever vaccination. TCRdb processed the 5' RACE reads anew with MiXCR; each CDR3 protein has one entry. The sample lists hundreds of thousands of distinct CDR3 sequences; approximately 13% were seen once. The sample consisted of PBMCs, taken on the day of the yellow fever booster vaccination. The receptors were sampled from a man aged 25-45 years who received the YFV17D yellow fever vaccine.

This clonotype was seen a few times. The rearrangement uses TRBV2 and TRBJ2-6; D uncertain. Germline V gene lookup returns CDR1 SNHLY and CDR2 FYNNEI. V dropped 3 bases and J dropped 8 bases, with 5 bases sitting between them. The CDR3 covers 12 residues. The DNA of the CDR3 is TGTGCCAGCAGTGAGGGAACCAACGTCCTGACTTTC. Translation gives CASSEGTNVLTF.

This clonotype turned up a few times. The rearrangement uses TRBV21-1 and TRBJ1-1; the table assigns TRBD1, which was not confirmed against the DNA. TRBV21-1 is reported as a pseudogene. This CDR3 has 14 amino acids. The CDR3 reads CASSERGDRYEAFF. The CDR3 DNA is TGTGCCAGCAGCGAAAGGGGGGACCGATATGAAGCTTTCTTT.

The CDR3 DNA sequence: TGTGCCACCAGCCCGTCCGGTCGGGGATTAGGAGAGACCCAGTACTTC. This encodes CATSPSGRGLGETQYF. The V call is TRBV24-1, the J call TRBJ2-5, with D perhaps matching TRBD2 (5 bases). Deletions cut 7 bases from V and 4 bases from J, with 21 bases between. The germline V gene encodes CDR1 KGHDR and CDR2 SFDVKD. This CDR3 region has 16 residues.

The chain links TRBV9 to TRBJ1-2; TRBD1 matches 7 bases. Per germline, CDR1 SGDLS and CDR2 YYNGEE. The junction had 4 bases not matched to a gene; V was cut back by 4 bases and J by 7 bases. This CDR3 region has 12 residues. In DNA, the CDR3 is TGTGCCAGCAGCTCTGACAGGGCTGGCTACACCTTC. Amino acids: CASSSDRAGYTF.

V gene TRBV6-1 combines with J gene TRBJ2-1; TRBD1 or TRBD2 may be the D gene (6 bases each). With 6 bases removed from V and 7 bases from J, the gap between germline ends came to 22 bases. The CDR3 consists of 16 residues. The germline gives CDR1 MNHNS, CDR2 SASEGT. CDR3 sequence reads: CASSPPLRGSGNEQFF. In DNA form, the CDR3 reads TGTGCCAGCAGCCCCCCCCTTAGGGGGAGCGGGAATGAGCAGTTCTTC.

This chain joins TRBV10-3 and TRBJ2-3, with TRBD1 identical over 10 bases. J lost 5 bases, V lost 6 bases, and 5 bases had no gene match. The germline V gene has CDR1 ENHRY and CDR2 SYGVKD. The CDR3 spans 14 residues. The CDR3 reads CAISRQGAGDTQYF. CDR3 nucleotide sequence: TGTGCCATCAGCAGACAGGGGGCGGGAGATACGCAGTATTTT.

This clonotype was seen ten or more times. The V gene is TRBV20-1, the J gene TRBJ2-3; 8 bases align to TRBD1. Trimming cost V 5 bases and J 4 bases; bases outside gene matches: 5. The CDR3 consists of 13 residues. CDR1 DFQATT and CDR2 SNEGSKA come from the germline V gene (reference sequence). CDR3 bases: TGCAGTGCTCGCCGACAGGGGCCAGATACGCAGTATTTT. Translating it yields CSARRQGPDTQYF.

This chain connects TRBV11-3 to TRBJ2-3; perhaps D is TRBD1 or TRBD2 (5 bases each). Between the trimmed V and J ends, which lost 5 bases and 2 bases, there was a span of 11 bases. The germline V gene has CDR1 SGHNT and CDR2 YENEEA. The CDR3 consists of 14 residues. CDR3 bases: TGTGCCAGCAGCCGGGACGGCCCCACAGATACGCAGTATTTT. Its protein product is CASSRDGPTDTQYF.

The genes are TRBV3-1 and TRBJ1-6; D remains unclear. CDR3 length equals 13 residues. Trimming stripped 0 bases from V and 9 bases from J, with 6 bases between. Germline V gene data show CDR1 as LGHDT and CDR2 as YNNKEL (reference sequence). The CDR3 sequence: CASSQDNSSPLHF. DNA for the CDR3: TGTGCCAGCAGCCAAGATAACAGTTCACCCCTCCACTTT.

The V gene is TRBV9, the J gene TRBJ2-1; weak D call: TRBD1 (5 bases). The CDR3 has 20 amino acids. V lost 0 bases, J lost 0 bases, and 22 bases lay in between. The germline V gene has CDR1 SGDLS and CDR2 YYNGEE. For the CDR3, the DNA is TGTGCCAGCAGCGTAGATAGGGGCCTCCGTAGTGTGTCCTCCTACAATGAGCAGTTCTTC. Translated: CASSVDRGLRSVSSYNEQFF.

The sample holds a few counts of this clonotype. The chain carries TRBV29-1 and TRBJ2-7; D may correspond to TRBD1 or TRBD2 (5 bases each). The CDR3 is 12 residues long. From germline, CDR1 is SQVTM and CDR2 ANQGSEA. V lost 6 bases and J lost 0, with 9 bases in between. The CDR3 sequence is CSVRDASYEQYF. The CDR3 region has the DNA TGCAGCGTCCGGGACGCCTCCTACGAGCAGTACTTC.

This clonotype was counted only a few times. The CDR3 sequence is CASSFGGGTLLLEQYF. In DNA, the CDR3 is TGTGCCAGCAGCTTCGGGGGAGGGACCCTCCTCCTCGAGCAGTACTTC. V usage is TRBV7-2 and J usage is TRBJ2-7; TRBD2 aligns across 7 bases. CDR1 and CDR2 (germline): SGHTA, FQGNSA. The trim removed 3 bases at V and 6 bases at J, leaving 14 bases unmatched. The CDR3 sequence is 16 residues long.

The chain's CDR3 is CASSEVITSTDTQYF. DNA for the CDR3: TGCGCCAGCAGTGAGGTGATAACTAGCACAGATACGCAGTATTTT. The chain links TRBV10-2 to TRBJ2-3; unclear D gene. Trimming removed 2 bases at V and 0 bases at J, with 9 bases between. Germline V CDR1 and CDR2: WSHSY, SAAADI. The length of the CDR3 is 15 residues.

There are many counts of this clonotype. The CDR3 protein is CASSPPPGVNEQFF. As DNA, the CDR3 is TGTGCCAGCTCACCACCTCCGGGAGTGAATGAGCAGTTCTTC. This sequence joins TRBV18 and TRBJ2-1; a weak D match, TRBD2 (6 bases). Germline-derived CDR1 and CDR2 are KGHSH and LQKENI. V lost 0 bases, J lost 7 bases, and 10 bases lay in between. This CDR3 spans 14 amino acids.

This clonotype occurred a few times. This chain's CDR3 is CASRLGTSGYNEQFF. CDR3 DNA: TGTGCCAGCAGACTCGGGACTAGCGGATACAATGAGCAGTTCTTC. The chain employs TRBV3-1 and TRBJ2-1; 11 bases agree with TRBD2. The CDR3 contains 15 residues. Germline V gives CDR1 LGHDT, CDR2 YNNKEL (reference sequence). V was clipped by 6 bases and J by 4 bases; unmatched bases: 5.

This clonotype was seen a handful of times. The rearrangement joins TRBV5-1 to TRBJ2-7, with 8 bases lining up with TRBD1. This CDR3 is built from 14 residues. The V segment lost 4 bases and the J segment 3 bases; nucleotides outside the gene matches: 6. Germline V lookup: CDR1 SGHRS, CDR2 YFSETQ. The CDR3 DNA follows: TGCGCCAGCAGCCCGGACAGGGTAGACTACGAGCAGTACTTC. Translation gives CASSPDRVDYEQYF.

This rearrangement joins TRBV10-1 to TRBJ2-1; D call uncertain. This CDR3 has 12 residues. Trimming left V 10 bases short and J 8 bases short, with 15 bases between. Looked up from germline, CDR1 is WNHNN and CDR2 is SYGVQD (reference sequence). CDR3 residues: CATRSPFHEQFF. CDR3 DNA: TGCGCCACCCGGAGTCCTTTCCATGAGCAGTTCTTC.

This clonotype was picked up a small number of times. The CDR3 reads CASSRFVGGVPDTQYF. CDR3 sequence (DNA): TGTGCCAGCAGTCGATTTGTGGGGGGCGTCCCAGATACGCAGTATTTT. This rearrangement joins TRBV7-2 to TRBJ2-3; D is tentatively TRBD1 or TRBD2 (6 bases each). CDR3 length: 16 amino acids. Trimming cost V 6 bases and J 4 bases, with 20 bases left between them. Germline V CDR1 and CDR2: SGHTA, FQGNSA.

DNA for the CDR3: TGCAGTGCTAGAGATTACGAACTAGCGGAAACCCATGAGCAGTTCTTC. Encoded protein: CSARDYELAETHEQFF. The chain uses TRBV20-1 and TRBJ2-1; TRBD2 matches at 8 bases. Unmatched junction bases numbered 12, after V lost 0 bases and J lost 8 bases. Germline-derived CDR1 and CDR2 are DFQATT and SNEGSKA (reference sequence). The CDR3 contains 16 residues.

This clonotype was counted a few times. This rearrangement joins TRBV20-1 to TRBJ2-3; 8 positions match TRBD2. V lost 1 base and J lost 4; bases outside the gene matches: 7. CDR1 and CDR2 (germline): DFQATT, SNEGSKA (reference sequence). The CDR3 runs 15 residues. The CDR3 reads CSARVEAGASDTQYF. The CDR3 DNA reads as TGCAGTGCTAGAGTTGAAGCGGGAGCATCAGATACGCAGTATTTT.

The chain has TRBV15 and TRBJ2-1; D is perhaps TRBD2 (7 bases). CDR3 size: 16 residues. Trimming cost V 1 base and J 9 bases, with 19 bases left between them. The V gene's germline CDR1 is LNHNV and CDR2 YYDKDF (reference sequence). CDR3 sequence (DNA): TGTGCCACCAGCAGAGGGGGGGGGCTGTCGCGTGCTGAGCAGTTCTTC. Its protein is CATSRGGGLSRAEQFF.

The chain couples TRBV5-4 to TRBJ1-1; TRBD1 matches 7 bases. This CDR3 comprises 14 residues. Germline V CDR1 and CDR2: SGHNT, YYREEE (reference sequence). V was clipped by 4 bases and J by 5 bases; unmatched bases: 8. The chain's CDR3 is CASSGNRGGTEAFF. For the CDR3, the DNA is TGTGCCAGCAGCGGCAACAGGGGTGGAACTGAAGCTTTCTTT.

The chain links TRBV9 to TRBJ2-5; D remains unclear. The germline CDR1 and CDR2 sequences are SGDLS and YYNGEE. The CDR3 has 14 residues. V shed 0 bases and J shed 5 bases, with 11 bases lying between them. The CDR3 sequence is CASSVGGRSETQYF. CDR3 DNA sequence: TGTGCCAGCAGCGTAGGTGGGCGTTCGGAGACCCAGTACTTC.

The rearrangement links TRBV20-1 to TRBJ2-5; a weak D match, TRBD2 (6 bases). This CDR3 comprises 15 residues. The V end was cut by 3 bases, the J end by 4 bases, with 18 bases between. CDR1 and CDR2 (germline): DFQATT, SNEGSKA (reference sequence). The CDR3 DNA sequence: TGCAGTGCTAGCGGGCTAGAAGGGAGGTTAGAGACCCAGTACTTC. Protein sequence: CSASGLEGRLETQYF.

The CDR3 loop is CSPFRGGNEAFF. For the CDR3, the DNA is TGCAGTCCGTTCAGGGGGGGAAATGAAGCTTTCTTT. The rearrangement links TRBV20-1 to TRBJ1-1; 7 bases fit TRBD1. Germline CDR1 is DFQATT and CDR2 is SNEGSKA (reference sequence). V dropped 8 bases and J dropped 7; count of bases not matched to a gene: 10. The CDR3 loop spans 12 amino acids.

This chain joins TRBV11-2 and TRBJ2-1; 8 bases agree with TRBD1. V shed 4 bases and J 7 bases; nucleotides not matched to a gene: 18. Per the germline V gene, CDR1 is SGHAT and CDR2 is FQNNGV. CDR3 length: 18 amino acids. The CDR3 loop reads CASSSQPRTGRVLNEQFF. For the CDR3, the DNA is TGTGCCAGCAGCTCGCAGCCCCGGACAGGGCGGGTCTTGAATGAGCAGTTCTTC. The full variable domain, in which reference TRBV11-2 and TRBJ2-1 provide the parts outside the CDR3, is EAGVAQSPRYKIIEKRQSVAFWCNPISGHATLYWYQQILGQGPKLLIQFQNNGVVDDSQLPKDRFSAERLKGVDSTLKIQPAKLEDSAVYLCASSSQPRTGRVLNEQFFGPGTRLTVL.

This clonotype was seen only a few times. This chain connects TRBV12-3 or TRBV12-4 to TRBJ2-5, with D possibly TRBD2 on 5 matching bases. CDR3 length: 13 amino acids. V was pared by 7 bases and J by 1 base, with 10 bases between. The CDR3 DNA follows: TGTGCCAGCAACGACTATCTCCAAGAGACCCAGTACTTC. Translation gives CASNDYLQETQYF.